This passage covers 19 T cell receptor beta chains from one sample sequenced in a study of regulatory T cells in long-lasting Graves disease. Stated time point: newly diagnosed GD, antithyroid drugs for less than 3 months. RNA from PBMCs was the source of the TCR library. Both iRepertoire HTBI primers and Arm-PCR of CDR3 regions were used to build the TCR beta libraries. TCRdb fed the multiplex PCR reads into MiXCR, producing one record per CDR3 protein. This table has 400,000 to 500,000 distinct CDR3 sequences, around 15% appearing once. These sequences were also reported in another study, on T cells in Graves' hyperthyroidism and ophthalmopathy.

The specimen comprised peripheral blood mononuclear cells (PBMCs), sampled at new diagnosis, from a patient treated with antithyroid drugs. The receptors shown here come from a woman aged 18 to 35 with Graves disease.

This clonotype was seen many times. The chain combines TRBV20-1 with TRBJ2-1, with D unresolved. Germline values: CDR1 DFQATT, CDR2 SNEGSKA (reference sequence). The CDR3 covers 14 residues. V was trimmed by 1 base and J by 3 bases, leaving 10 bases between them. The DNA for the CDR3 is TGCAGTGCTAGAGTTTGGGGAAACTACAATGAGCAGTTCTTC. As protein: CSARVWGNYNEQFF.

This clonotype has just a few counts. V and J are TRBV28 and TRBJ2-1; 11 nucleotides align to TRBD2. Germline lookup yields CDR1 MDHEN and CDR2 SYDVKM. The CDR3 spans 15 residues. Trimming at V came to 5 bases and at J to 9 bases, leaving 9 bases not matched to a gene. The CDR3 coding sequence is TGTGCCAGCAGTCCGACTAGCGGGGCGGGCGGTGAGCAGTTCTTC. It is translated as CASSPTSGAGGEQFF.

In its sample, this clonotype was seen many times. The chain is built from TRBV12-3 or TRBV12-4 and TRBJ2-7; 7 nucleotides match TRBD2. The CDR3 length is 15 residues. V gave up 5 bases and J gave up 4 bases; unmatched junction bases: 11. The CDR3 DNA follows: TGTGCCAGCAGTCCCGTGGGCGCGGGAGTGTACGAGCAGTACTTC. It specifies CASSPVGAGVYEQYF.

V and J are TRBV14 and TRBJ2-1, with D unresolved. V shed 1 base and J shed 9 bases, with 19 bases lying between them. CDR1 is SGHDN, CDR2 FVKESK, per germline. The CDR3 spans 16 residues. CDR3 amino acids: CASSQVSQVLTSEQFF. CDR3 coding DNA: TGTGCCAGCAGCCAAGTCTCCCAGGTCCTTACCAGTGAGCAGTTCTTC.

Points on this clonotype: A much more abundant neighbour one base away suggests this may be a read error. The CDR3 region is CASSTGPLAGVYEQFF. As DNA, the CDR3 is TGTGCCAGCAGTACAGGACCGCTAGCGGGAGTATACGAGCAGTTCTTC. The chain recombines TRBV11-3 with TRBJ2-1; TRBD2 matches 10 bases. The CDR3 has 16 amino acids. Per the germline V gene, CDR1 is SGHNT and CDR2 is YENEEA. Trimming took 6 bases from V and 10 from J; bases not matched to a gene: 15.

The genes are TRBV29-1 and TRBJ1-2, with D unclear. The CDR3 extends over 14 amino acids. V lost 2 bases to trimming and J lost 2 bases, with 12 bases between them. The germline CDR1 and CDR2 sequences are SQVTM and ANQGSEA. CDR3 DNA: TGCAGCGTTGAACTACAGCATCTCAACTATGGCTACACCTTC. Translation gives CSVELQHLNYGYTF.

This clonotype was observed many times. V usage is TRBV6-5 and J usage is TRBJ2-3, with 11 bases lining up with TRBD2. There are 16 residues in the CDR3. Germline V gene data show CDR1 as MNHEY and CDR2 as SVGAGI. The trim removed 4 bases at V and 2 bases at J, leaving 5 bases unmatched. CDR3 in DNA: TGTGCCAGCAGTTCAACACTAGCGGGAGTCACAGATACGCAGTATTTT. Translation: CASSSTLAGVTDTQYF.

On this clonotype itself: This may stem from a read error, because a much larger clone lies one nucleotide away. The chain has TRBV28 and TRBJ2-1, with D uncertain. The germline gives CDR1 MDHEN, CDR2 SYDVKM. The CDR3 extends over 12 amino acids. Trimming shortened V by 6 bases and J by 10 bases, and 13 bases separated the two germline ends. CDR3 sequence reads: CASRLNSYEQFF. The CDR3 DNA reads TGTGCCAGCAGACTTAACTCCTACGAGCAGTTCTTC.

The CDR3 region has the DNA TGCAGAGCCGGACAGGGGGGCAATCAGCCCCAGCATTTT. This codes for CRAGQGGNQPQHF. V and J are TRBV20-1 and TRBJ1-5; 10 bases agree with TRBD1. CDR3 length: 13 residues. CDR1 is DFQATT and CDR2 is SNEGSKA in the germline V gene (reference sequence).

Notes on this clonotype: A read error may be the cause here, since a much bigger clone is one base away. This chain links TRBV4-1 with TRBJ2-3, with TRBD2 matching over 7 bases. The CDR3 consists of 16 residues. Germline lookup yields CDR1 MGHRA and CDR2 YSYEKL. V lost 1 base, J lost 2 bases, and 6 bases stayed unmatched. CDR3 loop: CASSQAPSGHTDTQYF. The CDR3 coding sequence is TGCGCCAGCAGCCAAGCGCCTAGCGGACACACAGATACGCAGTATTTT.

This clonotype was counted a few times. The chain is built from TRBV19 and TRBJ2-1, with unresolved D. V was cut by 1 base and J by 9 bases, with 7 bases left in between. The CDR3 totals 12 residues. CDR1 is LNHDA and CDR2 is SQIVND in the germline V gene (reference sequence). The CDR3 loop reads CASSIGEIEQFF. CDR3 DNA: TGTGCCAGTAGTATAGGGGAAATTGAGCAGTTCTTC. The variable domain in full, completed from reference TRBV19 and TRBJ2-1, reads DGGITQSPKYLFRKEGQNVTLSCEQNLNHDAMYWYRQDPGQGLRLIYYSQIVNDFQKGDIAEGYSVSREKKESFPLTVTSAQKNPTAFYLCASSIGEIEQFFGPGTRLTVL.

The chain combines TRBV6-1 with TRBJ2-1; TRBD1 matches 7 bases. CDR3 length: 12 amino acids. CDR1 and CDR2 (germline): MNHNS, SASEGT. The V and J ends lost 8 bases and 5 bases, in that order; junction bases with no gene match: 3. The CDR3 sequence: CASGQVHNEQFF. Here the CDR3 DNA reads TGTGCCAGCGGACAGGTCCACAATGAGCAGTTCTTC.

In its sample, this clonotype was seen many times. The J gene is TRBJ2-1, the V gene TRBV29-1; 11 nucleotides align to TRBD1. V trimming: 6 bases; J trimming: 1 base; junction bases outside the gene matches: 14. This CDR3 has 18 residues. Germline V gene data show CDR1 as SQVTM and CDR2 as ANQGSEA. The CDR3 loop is CSVGGGQGVGVSYNEQFF. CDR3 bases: TGCAGCGTGGGTGGGGGACAGGGGGTAGGTGTGTCCTACAATGAGCAGTTCTTC.

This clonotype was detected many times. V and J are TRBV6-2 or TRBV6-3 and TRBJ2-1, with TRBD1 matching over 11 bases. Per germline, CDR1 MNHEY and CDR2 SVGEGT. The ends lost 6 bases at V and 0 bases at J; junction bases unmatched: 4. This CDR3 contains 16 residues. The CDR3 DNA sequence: TGTGCCAGCAGAGTCGGGACAGGGGGCTCCTACAATGAGCAGTTCTTC. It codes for CASRVGTGGSYNEQFF.

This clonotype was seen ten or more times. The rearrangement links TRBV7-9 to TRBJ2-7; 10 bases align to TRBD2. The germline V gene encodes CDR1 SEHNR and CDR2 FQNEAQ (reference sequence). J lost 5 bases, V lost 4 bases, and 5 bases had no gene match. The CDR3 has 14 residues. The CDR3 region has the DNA TGTGCCAGCAGCTCAATAGCGGGAGGTAACGAGCAGTACTTC. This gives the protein CASSSIAGGNEQYF.

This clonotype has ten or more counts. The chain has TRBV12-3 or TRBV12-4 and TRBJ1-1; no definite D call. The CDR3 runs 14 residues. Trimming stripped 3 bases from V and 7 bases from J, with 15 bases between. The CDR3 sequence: CASSLSLPGGEAFF. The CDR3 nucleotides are TGTGCCAGCAGTTTGAGTTTACCCGGTGGTGAAGCTTTCTTT.

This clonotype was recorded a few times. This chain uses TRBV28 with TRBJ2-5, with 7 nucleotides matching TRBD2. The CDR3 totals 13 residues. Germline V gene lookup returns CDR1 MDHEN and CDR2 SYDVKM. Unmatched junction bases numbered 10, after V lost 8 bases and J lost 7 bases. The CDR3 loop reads CASRTGGAGTQYF. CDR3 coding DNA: TGTGCCAGCCGGACGGGGGGTGCCGGGACCCAGTACTTC.

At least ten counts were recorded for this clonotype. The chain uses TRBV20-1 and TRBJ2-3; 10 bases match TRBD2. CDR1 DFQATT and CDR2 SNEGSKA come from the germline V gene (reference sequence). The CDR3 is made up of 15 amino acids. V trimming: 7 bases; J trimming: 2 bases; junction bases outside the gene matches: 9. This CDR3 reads CSGASGSRPTDTQYF. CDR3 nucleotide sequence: TGCAGTGGTGCTAGCGGGAGCCGGCCCACAGATACGCAGTATTTT.

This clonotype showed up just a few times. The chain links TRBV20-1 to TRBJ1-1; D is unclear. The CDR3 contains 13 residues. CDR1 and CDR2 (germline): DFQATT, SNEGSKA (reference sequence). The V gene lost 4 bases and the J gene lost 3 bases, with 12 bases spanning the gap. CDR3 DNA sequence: TGCAGTGCTAACCGGGATGGGGACACTGAAGCTTTCTTT. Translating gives CSANRDGDTEAFF.